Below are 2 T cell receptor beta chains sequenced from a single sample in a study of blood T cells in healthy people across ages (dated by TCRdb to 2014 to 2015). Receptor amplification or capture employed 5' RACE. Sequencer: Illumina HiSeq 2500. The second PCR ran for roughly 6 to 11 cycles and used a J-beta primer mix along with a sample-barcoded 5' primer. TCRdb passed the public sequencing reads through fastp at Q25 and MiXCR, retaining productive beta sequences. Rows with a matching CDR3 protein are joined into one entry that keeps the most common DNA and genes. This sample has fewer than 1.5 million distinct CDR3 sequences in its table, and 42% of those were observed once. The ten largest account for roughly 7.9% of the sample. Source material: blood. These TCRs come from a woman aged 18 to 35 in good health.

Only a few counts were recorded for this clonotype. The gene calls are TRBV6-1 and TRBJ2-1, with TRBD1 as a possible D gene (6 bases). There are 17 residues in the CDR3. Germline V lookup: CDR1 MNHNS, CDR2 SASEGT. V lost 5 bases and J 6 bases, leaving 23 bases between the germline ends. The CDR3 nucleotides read TGTGCCAGCAGTCTATTCAATACAGGGTCCGACGGCAATGAGCAGTTCTTC. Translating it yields CASSLFNTGSDGNEQFF.

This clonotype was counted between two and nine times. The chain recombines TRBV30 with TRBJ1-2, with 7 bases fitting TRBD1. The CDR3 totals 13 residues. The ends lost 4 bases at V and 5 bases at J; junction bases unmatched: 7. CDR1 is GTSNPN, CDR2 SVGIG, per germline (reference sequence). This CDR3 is CAWNWGTEYGYTF. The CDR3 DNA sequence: TGTGCCTGGAACTGGGGGACAGAGTATGGCTACACCTTC. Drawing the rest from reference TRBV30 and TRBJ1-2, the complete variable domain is SQTIHQWPATLVQPVGSPLSLECTVEGTSNPNLYWYRQAAGRGLQLLFYSVGIGQISSEVPQNLSASRPQDRQFILSSKKLLLSDSGFYLCAWNWGTEYGYTFGSGTRLTVV.